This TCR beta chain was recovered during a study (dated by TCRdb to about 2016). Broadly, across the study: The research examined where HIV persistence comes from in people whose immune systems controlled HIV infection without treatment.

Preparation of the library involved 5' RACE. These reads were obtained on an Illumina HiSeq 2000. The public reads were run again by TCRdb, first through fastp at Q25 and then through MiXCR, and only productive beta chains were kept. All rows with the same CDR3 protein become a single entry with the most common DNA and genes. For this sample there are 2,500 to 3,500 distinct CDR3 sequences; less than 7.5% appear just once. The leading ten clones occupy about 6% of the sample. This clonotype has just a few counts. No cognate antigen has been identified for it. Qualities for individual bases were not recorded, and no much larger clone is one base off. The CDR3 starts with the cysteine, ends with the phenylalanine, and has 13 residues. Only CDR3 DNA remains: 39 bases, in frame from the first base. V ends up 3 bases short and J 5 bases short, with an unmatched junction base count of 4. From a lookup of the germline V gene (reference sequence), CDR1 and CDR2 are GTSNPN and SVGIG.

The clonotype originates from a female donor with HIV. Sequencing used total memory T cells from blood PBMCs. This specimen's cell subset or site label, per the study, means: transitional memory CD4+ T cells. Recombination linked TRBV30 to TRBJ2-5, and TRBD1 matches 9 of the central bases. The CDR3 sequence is CAWRGQGRETQYF. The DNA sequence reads TGTGCCTGGAGGGGACAGGGACGTGAGACCCAGTACTTC.